The subject of this entry is one TCR beta chain. What antigen it recognizes has not been identified. Per-nucleotide qualities are absent, and no much larger clonotype sits a single base away. Receptors were amplified or captured by the immunoSEQ multiplex PCR assay. TCRdb carries this immuneACCESS record with in-frame sequences only. Its versions omit some clonotypes, under half of them owing to an unresolved V gene in the studies checked, with the rest unexplained. The sample contains 85,000 to 100,000 clones, 93% of them found a single time. Almost 1% of the sample lies in the top ten. These data belong to a study of T cell changes during pregnancy in multiple sclerosis (dated by TCRdb to between 2018 and 2021). At the level of the whole study: The study examined how the T cell repertoire changed over the course of pregnancy in women with multiple sclerosis.

CDR1 and CDR2 are drawn from the germline V gene (reference sequence): SEHNR, FQNEAQ. From the cysteine up to the phenylalanine, the CDR3 has a length of 19 residues. Only the CDR3 DNA stays, 57 bases, in frame from base 1. Deletion took 5 bases off V and 4 bases off J, with a span of 29 bases between the germline ends. The specimen comprised peripheral blood, sampled after pregnancy. This chain is built from TRBV7-9 and TRBJ1-1, with a weak D call of TRBD1 (5 bases match). The source of this sequence is a female donor with multiple sclerosis, enrolled in a pregnancy study. This receptor carries the CDR3 CASSPRVGDGPRGGTEAFF. Here is the DNA: TGTGCCAGCAGCCCCCGGGTGGGCGACGGCCCTAGGGGTGGCACTGAAGCTTTCTTT.